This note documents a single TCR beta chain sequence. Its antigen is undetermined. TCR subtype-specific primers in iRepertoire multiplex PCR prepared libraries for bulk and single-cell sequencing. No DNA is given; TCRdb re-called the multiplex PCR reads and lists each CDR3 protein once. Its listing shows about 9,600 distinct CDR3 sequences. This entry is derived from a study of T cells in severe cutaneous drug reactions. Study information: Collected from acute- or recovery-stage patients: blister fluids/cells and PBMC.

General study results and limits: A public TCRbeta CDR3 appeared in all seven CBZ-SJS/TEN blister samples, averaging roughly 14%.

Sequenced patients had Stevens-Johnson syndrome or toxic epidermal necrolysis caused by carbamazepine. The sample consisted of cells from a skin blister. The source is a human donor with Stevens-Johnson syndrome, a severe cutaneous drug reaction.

The chain's CDR3 is CSATDRVGYEQYF. The gene calls are TRBV20-1 and TRBJ2-7; the D gene TCRdb calls, TRBD1, cannot be checked with no DNA. CDR3 length equals 13 residues. Germline V CDR1 and CDR2: DFQATT, SNEGSKA (reference sequence).